The entry below gives a single T cell receptor (beta chain) sequence along with its context. Its antigen is not identified. PCR involved 60 Vbeta and 13 Jbeta primers. In the authors' workflow: Some 10 million of 70 million to 80 million unique TCR beta chains were shared, per a later count. TCRdb's table, derived via immunoSEQ multiplex PCR, lists solely in-frame clones and lacks some. V and J calls and clone size are as listed in that table; D and trimming were resolved from the DNA. The table has 90,000 to 120,000 clones, approximately 76% seen once. This sample stems from a study of cytomegalovirus exposure and HLA in healthy donors. Per the germline V gene, CDR1 is SGHRS and CDR2 is YFSETQ. This CDR3 is built from 13 residues. V lost 4 bases and J lost 1, with 8 bases in between. Study-wide points: Relative to equally common others, HLA-associated TCR beta chains showed greater clonal expansion in a later analysis.

The TCR sequence derives from a young woman in good health and CMV-seropositive. The rearrangement uses TRBV5-1 and TRBJ1-2, with unresolved D. Sequenced input: PBMCs. The CDR3 sequence is CASSENSNYGYTF. CDR3 DNA: TGCGCCAGCAGCGAGAACAGTAACTATGGCTACACCTTC.